This TCR beta chain was recovered during a study of T cells after yellow fever vaccination. Study observations and caveats: Booster samples showed a return of most primary-vaccination clones (approximately 96% CD4, around 85% CD8).

Conversion of TCR transcripts into cDNA relied on 5'RACE template switching, which added a universal primer site and UMIs. TCRdb called the 5' RACE reads again in MiXCR, with one record for every CDR3 protein. The sample comprises about 320,000 distinct CDR3 sequences, about 10% of which are singletons, and 3% to 3.5% rests with the top ten. This clonotype was picked up many times. Its antigen remains unknown. The sample was CD4+ T cells sorted from PBMCs, taken 45 days after the yellow fever booster vaccination. The receptor comes from a man aged 18 to 30 who received the YFV17D yellow fever vaccine.

In DNA, the CDR3 is TGTGCCAGCAGCCACCGCAACCGCCCCGGGGAGCTGTTTTTT. It translates to CASSHRNRPGELFF. The genes are TRBV12-3 or TRBV12-4 and TRBJ2-2, with D uncertain. Trimming removed 6 bases at V and 6 bases at J, with 14 bases between. CDR3 length equals 14 residues.